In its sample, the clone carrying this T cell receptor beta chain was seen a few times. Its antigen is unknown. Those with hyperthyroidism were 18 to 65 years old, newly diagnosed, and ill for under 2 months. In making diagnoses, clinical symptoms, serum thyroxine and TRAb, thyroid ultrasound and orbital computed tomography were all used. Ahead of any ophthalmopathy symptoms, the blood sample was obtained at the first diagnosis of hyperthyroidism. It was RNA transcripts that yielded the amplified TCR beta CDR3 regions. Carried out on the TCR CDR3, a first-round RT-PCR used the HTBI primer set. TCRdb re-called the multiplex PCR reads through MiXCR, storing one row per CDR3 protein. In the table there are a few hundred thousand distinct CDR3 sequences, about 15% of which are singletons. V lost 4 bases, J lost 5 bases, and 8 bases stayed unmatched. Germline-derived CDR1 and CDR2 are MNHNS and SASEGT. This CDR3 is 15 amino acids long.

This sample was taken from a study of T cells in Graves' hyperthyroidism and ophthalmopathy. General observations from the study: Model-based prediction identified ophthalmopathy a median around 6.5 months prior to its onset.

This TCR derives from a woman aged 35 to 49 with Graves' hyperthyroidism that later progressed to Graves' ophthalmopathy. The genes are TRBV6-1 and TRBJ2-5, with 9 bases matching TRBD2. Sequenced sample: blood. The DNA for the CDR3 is TGTGCCAGCAGTGCCCTTTTAGCGGGAGCGGAGACCCAGTACTTC. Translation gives CASSALLAGAETQYF.